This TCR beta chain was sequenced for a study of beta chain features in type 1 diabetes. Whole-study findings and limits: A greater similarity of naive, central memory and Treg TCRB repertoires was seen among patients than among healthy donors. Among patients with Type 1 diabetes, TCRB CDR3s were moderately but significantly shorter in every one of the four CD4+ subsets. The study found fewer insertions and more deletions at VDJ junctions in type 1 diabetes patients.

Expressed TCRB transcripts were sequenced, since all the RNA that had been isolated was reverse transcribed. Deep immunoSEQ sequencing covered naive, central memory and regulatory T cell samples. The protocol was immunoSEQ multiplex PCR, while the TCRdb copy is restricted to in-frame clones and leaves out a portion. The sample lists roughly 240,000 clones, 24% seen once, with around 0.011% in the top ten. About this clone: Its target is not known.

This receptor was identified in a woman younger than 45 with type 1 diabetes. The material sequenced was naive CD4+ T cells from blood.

This CDR3 is CASSELGTGDYETQYF. CDR3 sequence (DNA): TGTGCCAGCAGTGAATTAGGGACAGGGGATTACGAGACCCAGTACTTC. The chain employs TRBV25-1 and TRBJ2-5, with 10 bases identical to TRBD1. Germline V gives CDR1 MGHDK, CDR2 SYGVNS. Trimming removed 1 base from V and 5 bases from J; junction bases left unmatched: 7. The length of the CDR3 is 16 residues.